This T cell receptor beta chain came from a study of shared clonotypes between healthy human individuals. As for the study in general: Two women and a few men aged 18 to 49 served as donors.

Splitting of CD4+ cells produced CD45RA+ naive and CD45RA-negative memory subsets. Samples underwent the assay at deep level. Measured with immunoSEQ multiplex PCR; TCRdb has only the in-frame clones, and not every one. The table lists a few million clones, approximately 92% of them singletons. Study observations and caveats: Among donors, clonotype sharing was expected to be affected by sequencing depth.

Remarks on this clone: Antigen unknown.

CDR1 is SGHRS and CDR2 is YFSETQ in the germline V gene. J gave up 5 bases and V 2 bases, and 12 bases lay outside the gene matches. The CDR3 has 16 residues. This clonotype was sampled from a man between 18 and 35 years old in good health. What was sequenced was naive CD4+ T cells sorted from blood. Subset reported: CD45RA+ positively selected. The chain carries TRBV5-1 and TRBJ2-5; 7 bases align to TRBD1. CDR3: CASSLPQGRMGETQYF. The CDR3 DNA reads TGCGCCAGCAGCTTACCACAGGGGCGGATGGGGGAGACCCAGTACTTC.